Below, 25 T cell receptor beta chains from the same sample are listed, as sequenced in a study of cytomegalovirus exposure and HLA in healthy donors. Primers included in the PCR were 60 Vbeta and 13 Jbeta primers. TCRdb's table, derived via immunoSEQ multiplex PCR, lists solely in-frame clones and lacks some. Of just over 200,000 clones listed, around 64% are singletons. Input material: PBMCs. The receptors here all came from a man in his forties in good health and CMV-seropositive.

V usage is TRBV6-5 and J usage is TRBJ2-3, with TRBD2 matching over 11 bases. Germline V gene data show CDR1 as MNHEY and CDR2 as SVGAGI. With 2 bases clipped from V and 2 bases from J, the junction kept 3 bases outside the gene matches. The CDR3 sequence is 16 residues long. DNA of the CDR3: TGTGCCAGCAGTTACGGGACTAGCGGACTCACAGATACGCAGTATTTT. Its translation: CASSYGTSGLTDTQYF.

CDR3: CASSSTGQTYEQYF. The CDR3, as DNA: TGTGCCAGCAGTTCAACAGGGCAGACCTACGAGCAGTACTTC. The V call is TRBV7-9, the J call TRBJ2-7; a possible D gene is TRBD1 (6 bases). CDR1 and CDR2 from the germline V gene are SEHNR and FQNEAQ (reference sequence). The CDR3 is 14 residues long. Trimming left V 6 bases short and J 2 bases short, with 14 bases between.

V is TRBV7-2 and J is TRBJ2-1; 7 bases align to TRBD1. Germline CDR1 and CDR2: SGHTA and FQGNSA. Trimming took 7 bases from V and 7 from J; bases not matched to a gene: 10. The CDR3 contains 14 residues. The CDR3 protein is CASTKERGPNEQFF. The CDR3 bases are TGTGCCAGCACCAAAGAAAGGGGGCCAAATGAGCAGTTCTTC. Based on the CDR3 plus reference TRBV7-2 and TRBJ2-1, the full variable domain is GAGVSQSPSNKVTEKGKDVELRCDPISGHTALYWYRQSLGQGLEFLIYFQGNSAPDKSGLPSDRFSAERTGGSVSTLTIQRTQQEDSAVYLCASTKERGPNEQFFGPGTRLTVL.

J is TRBJ2-1 and V is TRBV19; the D gene is possibly TRBD1 (7 bases). Germline V gives CDR1 LNHDA, CDR2 SQIVND (reference sequence). V was shortened by 4 bases and J by 3 bases, with 13 bases between the two germline ends. CDR3 size: 15 residues. In DNA, the CDR3 is TGTGCCAGTAGTACCAGACAGGGAGGCTACAATGAGCAGTTCTTC. It yields the protein CASSTRQGGYNEQFF.

The chain uses TRBV9 and TRBJ2-6; D is ambiguous. Germline V CDR1 and CDR2: SGDLS, YYNGEE. V was cut by 4 bases and J by 0 bases, with 8 bases left in between. The CDR3 runs to 15 residues. Here the CDR3 reads CASSPVSSGANVLTF. CDR3 DNA sequence: TGTGCCAGCAGCCCTGTTAGCTCTGGGGCCAACGTCCTGACTTTC.

The chain joins TRBV5-8 to TRBJ2-7, with 9 bases lining up with TRBD1. Unmatched junction bases numbered 12, after V lost 6 bases and J lost 2 bases. Germline V gene sequence: CDR1 SGHTS, CDR2 YDEGEE. The CDR3 contains 16 residues. CDR3: CASTAWGQGIPYEQYF. CDR3 in DNA: TGTGCCAGCACAGCTTGGGGACAGGGAATCCCCTACGAGCAGTACTTC. The full variable domain, completed using reference TRBV5-8 and TRBJ2-7, is EAGVTQSPTHLIKTRGQQATLRCSPISGHTSVYWYQQALGLGLQFLLWYDEGEERNRGNFPPRFSGRQFPNYSSELNVNALELEDSALYLCASTAWGQGIPYEQYFGPGTRLTVT.

The V call is TRBV4-1, the J call TRBJ2-1, with 8 bases matching TRBD2. The CDR3 length is 14 residues. J was trimmed by 8 bases and V by 0 bases; bases with no gene match: 3. CDR1 and CDR2 from the germline V gene are MGHRA and YSYEKL. The CDR3 DNA reads as TGCGCCAGCAGCCAAGAGACTAGCGCGGATGAGCAGTTCTTC. Encoded protein: CASSQETSADEQFF.

This clone turned up a few times. The chain joins TRBV7-2 to TRBJ2-5, with 7 positions matching TRBD2. V shed 5 bases and J 5 bases; nucleotides not matched to a gene: 8. CDR1 and CDR2 (germline): SGHTA, FQGNSA. The CDR3 is made up of 14 amino acids. The CDR3 nucleotides read TGTGCCAGCAGCCTATTGGGGGGGATGGAGACCCAGTACTTC. The encoded protein is CASSLLGGMETQYF.

This chain joins TRBV6-1 and TRBJ2-7; tentative D call: TRBD2 (7 bases). V gave up 2 bases and J gave up 6 bases, with 14 bases separating them. CDR3 length: 14 residues. Per germline, CDR1 MNHNS and CDR2 SASEGT. In DNA, the CDR3 is TGTGCCAGCAGTGAATTCCTGGGGGGGCTCGAGCAGTACTTC. Translating it yields CASSEFLGGLEQYF.

This clone was picked up a small number of times. V and J are TRBV6-1 and TRBJ2-7, with 7 bases aligning to TRBD2. The V and J ends lost 3 bases and 5 bases, in that order; junction bases with no gene match: 7. Germline lookup yields CDR1 MNHNS and CDR2 SASEGT. The CDR3 runs 14 residues. This chain's CDR3 is CASSEGSGANEQYF. In nucleotides, the CDR3 is TGTGCCAGCAGTGAGGGGAGCGGGGCCAACGAGCAGTACTTC.

This clone has more than one count but fewer than ten. The V and J genes are TRBV19 and TRBJ1-2; 8 nucleotides agree with TRBD1. CDR1 is LNHDA, CDR2 SQIVND, per germline (reference sequence). The CDR3 is 15 amino acids. Unmatched junction bases numbered 5, after V lost 5 bases and J lost 0 bases. CDR3 bases: TGTGCCAGTAGTCCCTCGGACAGGGCTAACTATGGCTACACCTTC. This encodes CASSPSDRANYGYTF.

The chain joins TRBV9 to TRBJ1-2, with 10 positions matching TRBD1. This CDR3 has 16 residues. The germline V gene has CDR1 SGDLS and CDR2 YYNGEE. The V segment lost 4 bases and the J segment 4 bases; nucleotides outside the gene matches: 10. Here the CDR3 reads CASSQGDRGRSYGYTF. As DNA, the CDR3 is TGTGCCAGCAGCCAAGGGGACAGGGGCCGCTCCTATGGCTACACCTTC.

This chain links TRBV19 with TRBJ2-7, with TRBD1 matching over 9 bases. Germline CDR1 LNHDA, CDR2 SQIVND (reference sequence). The CDR3 is 14 residues long. The V and J ends lost 5 bases and 4 bases, in that order; junction bases with no gene match: 6. This CDR3 reads CASSSGQGRYEQYF. In DNA, the CDR3 is TGTGCCAGTAGTTCGGGACAGGGTAGGTACGAGCAGTACTTC. The whole variable domain, filled in from reference TRBV19 and TRBJ2-7, reads DGGITQSPKYLFRKEGQNVTLSCEQNLNHDAMYWYRQDPGQGLRLIYYSQIVNDFQKGDIAEGYSVSREKKESFPLTVTSAQKNPTAFYLCASSSGQGRYEQYFGPGTRLTVT.

The chain employs TRBV4-1 and TRBJ1-2; D gene uncertain. Germline assignment: CDR1 MGHRA and CDR2 YSYEKL. The CDR3 runs to 15 residues. Trimming cost V 0 bases and J 5 bases, with 13 bases left between them. This chain's CDR3 is CASSQDRGETYGYTF. The CDR3, as DNA: TGCGCCAGCAGCCAAGATCGTGGAGAGACTTATGGCTACACCTTC.

The chain joins TRBV7-6 to TRBJ1-1; D remains unclear. Germline assignment: CDR1 SGHVS and CDR2 FNYEAQ. There are 14 residues in the CDR3. V shed 5 bases and J shed 6 bases, with 16 bases lying between them. The DNA of the CDR3 is TGTGCCAGCAGCCCGTCCTTTAGAGGGTCTGAAGCTTTCTTT. The encoded protein is CASSPSFRGSEAFF.

The J gene is TRBJ2-3, the V gene TRBV4-3, with a possible D match to TRBD2 (5 bases). Germline loops: CDR1 LGHNA, CDR2 YSLEER. Trimming stripped 0 bases from V and 3 bases from J, with 13 bases between. CDR3 length: 16 amino acids. The CDR3 DNA follows: TGCGCCAGCAGCCAAGATCTCGGGGAACAAACAGATACGCAGTATTTT. Translating gives CASSQDLGEQTDTQYF.

This clone occurred a few times. The genes are TRBV7-2 and TRBJ2-5; D perhaps matches TRBD2 (6 bases). Germline lookup yields CDR1 SGHTA and CDR2 FQGNSA. CDR3 length: 15 amino acids. V lost 1 base and J lost 5, with 14 bases in between. The CDR3: CASSLVVAGRETQYF. CDR3 bases: TGTGCCAGCAGCTTAGTTGTAGCTGGGAGGGAGACCCAGTACTTC.

In this sample, this clone turned up once. This chain uses TRBV19 with TRBJ2-7, with D maybe TRBD1 (6 bases). Germline V CDR1 and CDR2: LNHDA, SQIVND (reference sequence). The length of the CDR3 is 15 residues. The V end lost 6 bases, the J end lost 5 bases, and 20 bases lay between the germline ends. The DNA for the CDR3 is TGTGCCAGTAGCCCCAGACCATTCGACAGGCACGAGCAGTACTTC. Translating gives CASSPRPFDRHEQYF.

This clone was picked up one time. The chain carries TRBV6-6 and TRBJ2-1; tentatively, D is TRBD1 (5 bases). The CDR3 consists of 14 residues. Trimming removed 10 bases at V and 5 bases at J, with 18 bases between. Germline CDR1 and CDR2: MNHNY and SVGAGI (reference sequence). CDR3 DNA sequence: TGTGCCACAAAGACAGCCTTACTGAACAATGAGCAGTTCTTC. Its protein product is CATKTALLNNEQFF.

A few counts support this clone. J is TRBJ1-2 and V is TRBV9; D not resolved. Germline-derived CDR1 and CDR2 are SGDLS and YYNGEE. V was cut by 4 bases and J by 2 bases, with 9 bases left in between. There are 13 residues in the CDR3. The CDR3 spells CASSPRGNYGYTF. Written as DNA, the CDR3 is TGTGCCAGCAGCCCCCGAGGGAACTATGGCTACACCTTC.

This clone was counted only a few times. V is TRBV2 and J is TRBJ1-4, with TRBD1 matching over 9 bases. Trimming at V came to 4 bases and at J to 16 bases, leaving 7 bases not matched to a gene. The length of the CDR3 is 12 residues. Germline CDR1 reads SNHLY; CDR2 reads FYNNEI. DNA for the CDR3: TGTGCCAGCAGTGCGGGACAGGGTGTTCGGTTTTTT. It specifies CASSAGQGVRFF.

This clone was recorded only once. CDR3 sequence (DNA): TGTGCCACCAGCAGAGCGGGACTGACATCCTACAATGAGCAGTTCTTC. Translated: CATSRAGLTSYNEQFF. V and J are TRBV15 and TRBJ2-1; a possible D gene is TRBD2 (6 bases). V lost 1 base and J lost 1, with 11 bases in between. CDR3 length: 16 amino acids. CDR1 and CDR2 from the germline V gene are LNHNV and YYDKDF (reference sequence).

V and J are TRBV6-1 and TRBJ2-1; 10 nucleotides agree with TRBD2. Per the germline V gene, CDR1 is MNHNS and CDR2 is SASEGT. With V trimmed by 5 bases and J by 3 bases, 4 bases remained unmatched. This CDR3 contains 15 residues. The DNA for the CDR3 is TGTGCCAGCAGTCCGCTAGCGGGGGACTACAATGAGCAGTTCTTC. Translation: CASSPLAGDYNEQFF.

This clone turned up a few times. The chain is built from TRBV7-9 and TRBJ1-1; 7 positions agree with TRBD1. In germline, CDR1 is SEHNR, CDR2 FQNEAQ (reference sequence). Losses at the gene ends were 2 bases for V and 8 bases for J; bases not matched to a gene: 5. The CDR3 sequence is 13 residues long. CDR3 loop: CASSLRQGGEAFF. DNA of the CDR3: TGTGCCAGCAGCTTAAGACAGGGCGGGGAAGCTTTCTTT.

This clone came up once. The rearrangement joins TRBV5-1 to TRBJ2-7, with D perhaps matching TRBD1 (5 bases). Germline CDR1 and CDR2: SGHRS and YFSETQ. This CDR3 is 11 amino acids long. V was shortened by 7 bases and J by 5 bases, with 10 bases between the two germline ends. CDR3 region: CASARDHEQYF. CDR3 coding DNA: TGCGCCAGCGCCAGGGATCACGAGCAGTACTTC.